This T cell receptor beta chain was documented in a study of CD8 T cells in ankylosing spondylitis (dated by TCRdb to 2016 to 2017). With regard to the full study: The study profiled T cell receptor beta repertoires in healthy donors and ankylosing spondylitis patients to find disease-linked TCR variants. The whole study cohort included over a hundred healthy donors and 25 ankylosing spondylitis patients. Peripheral blood was sampled, and synovial fluid was additionally collected from ankylosing spondylitis patients.

Study-level results and caveats: The disease-linked clones had a CD8+ phenotype and were found at relatively low frequencies in peripheral blood. According to the report, matched synovial fluid samples from ankylosing spondylitis patients were significantly enriched for the disease-linked clones. A TCR beta motif of fewer than 10 highly homologous amino acid variants appeared characteristic of blood from ankylosing spondylitis patients. Some motif variants had previously been reported in the synovial fluid and blood of reactive arthritis patients, which suggests shared mechanisms of disease initiation.

These reads were obtained on an Illumina HiSeq 2500. Quantitative 5'-RACE with molecular barcodes was used to prepare TCR beta libraries. The original methods were these. Disease-linked TCR variants were identified with a new computational method built on a probabilistic model of VDJ rearrangement. The public reads were quality trimmed at Q25 with fastp and then assembled into clones with MiXCR by TCRdb, keeping productive beta chains. Each entry is one CDR3 protein sequence, shown with its most common DNA and genes. These V and J calls derive from TCRdb rather than the authors' analysis. The sample table shows under 850,000 distinct CDR3 sequences, and under 20% are seen once. Jointly, the top ten make up around a fifth of the sample. This clonotype has a handful of counts. The specificity of this receptor is unknown. Qualities for individual bases were not recorded, and no much larger clone is one base off.

This TCR was sampled from a male donor with ankylosing spondylitis. Sequenced input: blood, either unsorted or a sorted T cell fraction (not recorded which).

The sequenced DNA: TGCGCCAGCAGCCAACATTTAAATGAGCAGTTCTTC. Translated, it gives CASSQHLNEQFF. The V and J genes are TRBV4-1 and TRBJ2-1; the D gene remains uncertain. Deletion took 2 bases off V and 7 bases off J, with a span of 6 bases between the germline ends. The CDR3 starts with the cysteine, ends with the phenylalanine, and has 12 residues. Solely the CDR3 DNA is kept, with 36 bases framed from the first base. CDR1 and CDR2 were assigned from the germline V gene as MGHRA and YSYEKL.